These 8 T cell receptor beta chains were all obtained from the same sample, sequenced in a study of blood T cell repertoires in COVID-19. Profiled with immunoSEQ multiplex PCR; TCRdb holds only in-frame clones, not every one. The sample includes under 200,000 clones, 80% to 85% seen only once; the top ten take roughly 9.1%. Sequencing was done on a sample of peripheral blood. All receptors come from a woman aged 80 or older with active or convalescent COVID-19.

The rearrangement uses TRBV4-3 and TRBJ2-3; 7 bases align to TRBD1. CDR1 is LGHNA, CDR2 YSLEER, per germline. J was trimmed by 0 bases and V by 0 bases; bases with no gene match: 6. The CDR3 is 17 residues long. CDR3 nucleotides: TGCGCCAGCAGCCAAGATCTAAAGGGGGCTAGCACAGATACGCAGTATTTT. It yields the protein CASSQDLKGASTDTQYF.

The rearrangement uses TRBV4-3 and TRBJ1-1; TRBD1 aligns across 10 bases. The V gene end was trimmed by 8 bases and the J gene end by 1 base; junction bases not matched to a gene: 4. The CDR3 loop spans 14 amino acids. CDR1 is LGHNA and CDR2 is YSLEER in the germline V gene. The CDR3 DNA sequence: TGCGCCAGCCGGGACAGGGGCCAGAACACTGAAGCTTTCTTT. The encoded protein is CASRDRGQNTEAFF.

V is TRBV5-8 and J is TRBJ2-7; tentatively, D is TRBD2 (6 bases). The CDR3 contains 13 residues. The V end was cut by 3 bases, the J end by 7 bases, with 14 bases between. In germline, CDR1 is SGHTS, CDR2 YDEGEE. CDR3 DNA sequence: TGTGCCAGCAGCTCAATGTTCGGGGGAGAGCAGTACTTC. As protein: CASSSMFGGEQYF.

This chain connects TRBV24-1 to TRBJ2-3; D may be TRBD2 (5 bases). The CDR3 contains 15 residues. V was pared by 4 bases and J by 0 bases, with 10 bases between. The germline V gene has CDR1 KGHDR and CDR2 SFDVKD. CDR3 protein: CATSDPDSSTDTQYF. The CDR3 coding sequence is TGTGCCACCAGTGACCCGGACTCTAGCACAGATACGCAGTATTTT.

The rearrangement uses TRBV4-3 and TRBJ1-1, with 8 nucleotides matching TRBD1. With V trimmed by 4 bases and J by 5 bases, 9 bases remained unmatched. CDR1 is LGHNA, CDR2 YSLEER, per germline. The CDR3 covers 15 residues. The CDR3 protein is CASSRAGGGETEAFF. The CDR3 coding sequence is TGCGCCAGCAGCCGAGCAGGGGGCGGGGAGACTGAAGCTTTCTTT.

This chain joins TRBV20-1 and TRBJ1-1; D perhaps matches TRBD1 (6 bases). Germline loops: CDR1 DFQATT, CDR2 SNEGSKA (reference sequence). The V gene lost 3 bases and the J gene lost 4 bases, with 15 bases spanning the gap. This CDR3 has 14 residues. CDR3 sequence: CSASVRGFSTEAFF. The CDR3 region has the DNA TGCAGTGCTAGTGTCAGGGGCTTTAGCACTGAAGCTTTCTTT.

The rearrangement links TRBV7-9 to TRBJ2-3; D gene unclear. From germline, CDR1 is SEHNR and CDR2 FQNEAQ (reference sequence). V was clipped by 4 bases and J by 3 bases, with 5 bases between them. The CDR3 is 12 residues long. CDR3 sequence: CASSSITDTQYF. DNA for the CDR3: TGTGCCAGCAGCTCTATAACAGATACGCAGTATTTT.

This clone was seen only a few times. The V call is TRBV6-2 or TRBV6-3, the J call TRBJ2-1; 7 bases match TRBD2. J was trimmed by 8 bases and V by 2 bases; bases with no gene match: 6. This CDR3 has 14 amino acids. CDR1 and CDR2 (germline): MNHEY, SVGEGT. The CDR3 sequence: CASSYEVGRDEQFF. CDR3 DNA sequence: TGTGCCAGCAGTTACGAAGTAGGGAGGGATGAGCAGTTCTTC.